Included here is one TCR beta chain sequence, with context. Its antigen remains unknown. Sequencing was performed with immunoSEQ multiplex PCR; in TCRdb, only in-frame clones are kept and a portion is missing. The data show a few hundred thousand clones, approximately 79% seen once. There are 18 residues in the CDR3. CDR1 is LGHNA, CDR2 YNFKEQ, per germline. V gave up 2 bases and J gave up 3 bases; unmatched junction bases: 11. This specimen belongs to a study of shared clonotypes between healthy human individuals. Study findings and constraints: Few donors restricted represented genetic and exposure-history diversity.

Every donor was a Caucasian adult from Nashville, Tennessee. This chain connects TRBV4-2 to TRBJ2-7; 12 bases are shared with TRBD2. The sequence was obtained from a woman aged 40-49 years in good health. Some clones in this sample may be carry-over from other donors' samples. The source material was PBMCs. CDR3 protein: CASSQTTSGRTVGYEQYF. The CDR3 coding sequence is TGTGCCAGCAGCCAAACGACTAGCGGGAGAACGGTGGGCTACGAGCAGTACTTC.